These 22 T cell receptor beta chains were all obtained from the same sample, sequenced in a study of blood T cell repertoires in COVID-19. Only in-frame clones appear in the TCRdb table, and some are missing; sequencing was by immunoSEQ multiplex PCR. Here the sample spans about 80,000 clones, 65% to 85% being singletons. Material for sequencing was peripheral blood. These receptors came from a man between 65 and 80 years old with active or convalescent COVID-19.

This clone has just one count. The rearrangement links TRBV11-3 to TRBJ2-1, with 12 nucleotides matching TRBD2. Germline V gene sequence: CDR1 SGHNT, CDR2 YENEEA. The V segment lost 3 bases and the J segment 0 bases; nucleotides outside the gene matches: 12. The CDR3 is 20 amino acids. This CDR3 reads CASSLGWTSGARSSYNEQFF. Written as DNA, the CDR3 is TGTGCCAGCAGCTTGGGGTGGACTAGCGGGGCCCGAAGCTCCTACAATGAGCAGTTCTTC.

This chain connects TRBV5-6 to TRBJ1-6; 7 bases are shared with TRBD1. The CDR3 is 17 residues long. From germline, CDR1 is SGHDT and CDR2 YYEEEE. With 2 bases clipped from V and 9 bases from J, the junction kept 14 bases outside the gene matches. The CDR3 reads CASSFVGAGQVGSPLHF. In DNA, the CDR3 is TGTGCCAGCAGCTTCGTGGGGGCAGGACAGGTTGGTTCACCCCTCCACTTT.

The chain joins TRBV6-5 to TRBJ2-3, with 11 bases aligning to TRBD2. The germline CDR1 and CDR2 sequences are MNHEY and SVGAGI. Trimming cost V 11 bases and J 1 base; bases outside gene matches: 5. This CDR3 is 14 amino acids long. CDR3 bases: TGTGCCGGCGCGGGACTAGCGGGCACAGATACGCAGTATTTT. Amino acid sequence: CAGAGLAGTDTQYF.

The gene calls are TRBV7-3 and TRBJ2-3; D not resolved. The CDR3 spans 13 residues. The germline gives CDR1 SGHTA, CDR2 FQGTGA. Trimming cost V 2 bases and J 4 bases, with 7 bases left between them. CDR3 protein: CASSLLGSDTQYF. DNA of the CDR3: TGTGCCAGCAGCTTACTGGGCTCAGATACGCAGTATTTT.

This chain joins TRBV28 and TRBJ2-1, with no clear D. The V end was cut by 2 bases, the J end by 4 bases, with 12 bases between. CDR3 length: 15 residues. Germline V gene sequence: CDR1 MDHEN, CDR2 SYDVKM. CDR3 residues: CASSLGSTDYNEQFF. CDR3 bases: TGTGCCAGCAGTTTAGGCTCCACCGATTACAATGAGCAGTTCTTC. The full variable domain, rest sourced from reference TRBV28 and TRBJ2-1, is DVKVTQSSRYLVKRTGEKVFLECVQDMDHENMFWYRQDPGLGLRLIYFSYDVKMKEKGDIPEGYSVSREKKERFSLILESASTNQTSMYLCASSLGSTDYNEQFFGPGTRLTVL.

The table lists this clone with a few counts. V gene TRBV5-4 combines with J gene TRBJ1-2; a possible D gene is TRBD1 (6 bases). The CDR3 spans 13 residues. The V end was cut by 4 bases, the J end by 1 base, with 8 bases between. Looked up from germline, CDR1 is SGHNT and CDR2 is YYREEE (reference sequence). The CDR3 DNA sequence: TGTGCCAGCAGCGCGGACAGTAACTATGGCTACACCTTC. It yields the protein CASSADSNYGYTF.

V usage is TRBV9 and J usage is TRBJ1-3; D ambiguous. Germline V lookup: CDR1 SGDLS, CDR2 YYNGEE. The CDR3 is made up of 16 amino acids. V lost 0 bases and J 2 bases, leaving 12 bases between the germline ends. This CDR3 reads CASSVVAGQTGNTIYF. CDR3 in DNA: TGTGCCAGCAGCGTAGTGGCAGGCCAAACTGGAAACACCATATATTTT.

DNA for the CDR3: TGTGCCAGCAAAGGCCTAGAAAAGGCCGGGGAGCTGTTTTTT. It is translated as CASKGLEKAGELFF. The chain combines TRBV27 with TRBJ2-2; D ambiguous. CDR3 length equals 14 residues. Germline V gene sequence: CDR1 MNHEY, CDR2 SMNVEV (reference sequence). V was cut by 7 bases and J by 6 bases, with 15 bases left in between.

This clone turned up a few times. In nucleotides, the CDR3 is TGCGCCAGCAGACCGGGACAGAGCAATGAAAAACTGTTTTTT. It yields the protein CASRPGQSNEKLFF. The gene calls are TRBV5-1 and TRBJ1-4; 7 nucleotides line up with TRBD1. Germline lookup yields CDR1 SGHRS and CDR2 YFSETQ. Trimming removed 5 bases from V and 5 bases from J; junction bases left unmatched: 6. The CDR3 sequence is 14 residues long.

This clone was counted between two and nine times. CDR3 bases: TGTGCCAGCAGTTACCCTCTAGGGACAGAGAACACTGAAGCTTTCTTT. It translates to CASSYPLGTENTEAFF. V and J are TRBV28 and TRBJ1-1, with TRBD1 identical over 7 bases. Germline CDR1 reads MDHEN; CDR2 reads SYDVKM. The CDR3 runs to 16 residues. V gave up 4 bases and J gave up 1 base; unmatched junction bases: 9. The complete variable domain, with remaining parts taken from reference TRBV28 and TRBJ1-1, reads DVKVTQSSRYLVKRTGEKVFLECVQDMDHENMFWYRQDPGLGLRLIYFSYDVKMKEKGDIPEGYSVSREKKERFSLILESASTNQTSMYLCASSYPLGTENTEAFFGQGTRLTVV.

This sequence joins TRBV7-2 and TRBJ2-1; a weak D match, TRBD1 (6 bases). The CDR3 spans 14 residues. V dropped 4 bases and J dropped 9 bases, with 16 bases sitting between them. Germline CDR1 is SGHTA and CDR2 is FQGNSA. Written as DNA, the CDR3 is TGTGCCAGCAGCTGGAACAGGGATAGTAGTGAGCAGTTCTTC. Its translation is CASSWNRDSSEQFF.

This sequence joins TRBV2 and TRBJ2-5, with 10 bases aligning to TRBD2. The length of the CDR3 is 12 residues. The germline gives CDR1 SNHLY, CDR2 FYNNEI. The trim removed 11 bases at V and 5 bases at J, leaving 5 bases unmatched. The CDR3 reads CAGRSGGETQYF. In DNA, the CDR3 is TGTGCCGGACGTAGCGGGGGGGAGACCCAGTACTTC.

CDR3 DNA: TGTGCCAGTGGGGGACAAGTCGCGGTCGGTATGACTAATGAAAAACTGTTTTTT. It translates to CASGGQVAVGMTNEKLFF. The V gene is TRBV19, the J gene TRBJ1-4; D might be TRBD1 (6 bases). The CDR3 is 18 amino acids. CDR1 is LNHDA, CDR2 SQIVND, per germline (reference sequence). The V and J ends lost 8 bases and 2 bases respectively, with 24 bases between them.

The chain combines TRBV7-6 with TRBJ1-2, with a weak D call TRBD1 (5 bases). The CDR3 extends over 16 amino acids. Germline V gene sequence: CDR1 SGHVS, CDR2 FNYEAQ. Trimming took off 2 bases at V and 3 bases at J, with 16 bases between the two ends. CDR3 in DNA: TGTGCCAGCAGCTTATCGGAAGGGGATGGGGACTATGGCTACACCTTC. This encodes CASSLSEGDGDYGYTF.

J is TRBJ1-6 and V is TRBV11-3, with D possibly matching TRBD1 (5 bases). The V gene's germline CDR1 is SGHNT and CDR2 YENEEA. Trimming took off 4 bases at V and 6 bases at J, with 13 bases between the two ends. The CDR3 is made up of 15 amino acids. In DNA form, the CDR3 reads TGTGCCAGCAGCTCCGCGTCAGGGTCTAATTCACCCCTCCACTTT. Protein: CASSSASGSNSPLHF.

Only one count was recorded for this clone. CDR3 sequence: CASRRQGMNYGYTF. CDR3 DNA sequence: TGTGCCAGTAGGAGACAGGGGATGAACTATGGCTACACCTTC. This chain links TRBV19 with TRBJ1-2; TRBD1 agrees at 8 bases. Germline CDR1 LNHDA, CDR2 SQIVND (reference sequence). J lost 2 bases, V lost 6 bases, and 5 bases had no gene match. The CDR3 sequence is 14 residues long.

The chain employs TRBV3-1 (or the pseudogene TRBV3-2) and TRBJ1-4, with D maybe TRBD1 (5 bases). CDR3 length: 14 residues. Germline CDR1 and CDR2: LGHDT and YNNKEL (reference sequence). V shed 3 bases and J shed 7 bases, with 12 bases lying between them. In DNA, the CDR3 is TGTGCCAGCAGCCATAGTGACAGTATTGAAAAACTGTTTTTT. Translating gives CASSHSDSIEKLFF.

This rearrangement joins TRBV30 to TRBJ1-6; D perhaps matches TRBD1 (5 bases). This CDR3 region has 14 residues. The germline gives CDR1 GTSNPN, CDR2 SVGIG (reference sequence). Trimming left V 5 bases short and J 9 bases short, with 17 bases between. CDR3 sequence reads: CAWDFGGGSSPLHF. In nucleotides, the CDR3 is TGTGCCTGGGACTTCGGGGGTGGAAGTTCACCCCTCCACTTT.

This clone has just one count. The chain is built from TRBV4-2 and TRBJ2-1; a possible D gene is TRBD2 (5 bases). The V and J ends lost 1 base and 5 bases respectively, with 12 bases between them. CDR1 LGHNA and CDR2 YNFKEQ come from the germline V gene. The CDR3 is 15 residues long. DNA for the CDR3: TGTGCCAGCAGCCAAGCGACCCCGGGGAACAATGAGCAGTTCTTC. Translating it yields CASSQATPGNNEQFF.

J is TRBJ1-2 and V is TRBV6-5; TRBD1 matches at 7 bases. This CDR3 spans 14 amino acids. Trimming removed 5 bases from V and 8 bases from J; junction bases left unmatched: 11. Germline lookup yields CDR1 MNHEY and CDR2 SVGAGI. The CDR3 is CASSLIGQVGGYTF. The DNA for the CDR3 is TGTGCCAGCAGTCTTATCGGACAGGTTGGCGGCTACACCTTC.

The chain uses TRBV6-5 and TRBJ2-7; TRBD2 might be the D (7 bases). The length of the CDR3 is 14 residues. The germline CDR1 and CDR2 sequences are MNHEY and SVGAGI. Trimming stripped 3 bases from V and 6 bases from J, with 15 bases between. CDR3 bases: TGTGCCAGCAGTTATGGGGGGGGGCGTTTCGAGCAGTACTTC. This encodes CASSYGGGRFEQYF.

This sequence joins TRBV3-1 (or the pseudogene TRBV3-2) and TRBJ1-1; D may be TRBD1 (6 bases). CDR3 length: 14 residues. Trimming took 4 bases from V and 3 from J, leaving 12 bases between them. Germline V gives CDR1 LGHDT, CDR2 YNNKEL (reference sequence). CDR3 coding DNA: TGTGCCAGCAGCCTCGGGGGGCCCGACACTGAAGCTTTCTTT. This codes for CASSLGGPDTEAFF.